This T cell receptor (beta chain) was recovered during a study of T and B cells in COVID-19 patients. BIOMED2 TRB-A/B primer pools were used in multiplex TRB PCR. One entry per CDR3 protein results from TCRdb running MiXCR on the multiplex PCR reads. In the table there are 13,000 or so distinct CDR3 sequences, 25% to 30% of which are singletons. Blood genomic DNA input for TRB amplification was about 250-500 ng. This clonotype is labeled medium-sized. The source is a human donor who had recovered from COVID-19. What was sequenced was blood.

CDR3 amino acids: CASSIGRNTGELFF. Written as DNA, the CDR3 is TGTGCCAGTAGTATAGGGCGGAACACCGGGGAGCTGTTTTTT. The chain is built from TRBV19 and TRBJ2-2; D is unclear. Germline V lookup: CDR1 LNHDA, CDR2 SQIVND (reference sequence). This CDR3 spans 14 amino acids. Trimming pared 1 base from V and 1 base from J, leaving 4 bases between.